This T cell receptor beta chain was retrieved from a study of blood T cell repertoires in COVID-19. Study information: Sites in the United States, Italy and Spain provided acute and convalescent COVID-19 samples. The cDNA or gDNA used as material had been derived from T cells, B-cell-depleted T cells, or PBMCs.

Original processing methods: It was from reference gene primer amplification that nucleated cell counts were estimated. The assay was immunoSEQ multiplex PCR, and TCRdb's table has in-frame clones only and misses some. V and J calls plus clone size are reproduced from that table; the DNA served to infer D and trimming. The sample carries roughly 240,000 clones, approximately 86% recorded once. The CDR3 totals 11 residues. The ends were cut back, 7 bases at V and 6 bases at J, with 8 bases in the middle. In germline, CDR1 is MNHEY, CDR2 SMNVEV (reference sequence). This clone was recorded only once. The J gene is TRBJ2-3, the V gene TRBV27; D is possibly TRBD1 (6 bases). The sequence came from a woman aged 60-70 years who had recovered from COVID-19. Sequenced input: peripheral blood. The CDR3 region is CASTQGDTQYF. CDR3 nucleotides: TGTGCCAGCACCCAGGGGGATACGCAGTATTTT.